This passage covers 28 T cell receptor beta chains from one sample sequenced in a study of blood T cell repertoires in COVID-19. Here immunoSEQ multiplex PCR was the method, and the copy in TCRdb shows in-frame clones only, minus some. The sample shows about 180,000 clones, more than 75% of them seen only once. Sequencing was done on a sample of PBMCs or T cells enriched from blood (not recorded which). Source of these receptors: a woman under 40 who had recovered from COVID-19.

The chain links TRBV27 to TRBJ2-5; 12 bases match TRBD2. The germline V gene has CDR1 MNHEY and CDR2 SMNVEV (reference sequence). The V and J ends lost 7 bases and 1 base, in that order; junction bases with no gene match: 4. This CDR3 has 15 residues. CDR3 in amino acids: CASMGLAGLQETQYF. As DNA, the CDR3 is TGTGCCAGCATGGGACTAGCGGGCCTCCAAGAGACCCAGTACTTC.

J is TRBJ1-2 and V is TRBV7-3; TRBD1 is a possible D gene (6 bases). Germline CDR1 SGHTA, CDR2 FQGTGA. Trimming stripped 4 bases from V and 3 bases from J, with 18 bases between. The CDR3 consists of 16 residues. The CDR3 nucleotides read TGTGCCAGCAGCTCCTCCCCCGGGACAACAGACTATGGCTACACCTTC. Translating it yields CASSSSPGTTDYGYTF.

In this sample, this clone turned up a few times. The chain is built from TRBV28 and TRBJ1-5; 10 nucleotides match TRBD1. Germline values: CDR1 MDHEN, CDR2 SYDVKM. With 5 bases clipped from V and 9 bases from J, the junction kept 16 bases outside the gene matches. The CDR3 contains 17 residues. CDR3 amino acids: CASSATRGQGVHWPQHF. The CDR3 nucleotides are TGTGCCAGCAGTGCTACCCGTGGACAGGGGGTACATTGGCCCCAGCATTTT.

This chain connects TRBV3-1 (or the pseudogene TRBV3-2) to TRBJ2-1; 11 bases agree with TRBD2. V was pared by 4 bases and J by 7 bases, with 12 bases of the junction left unmatched. The CDR3 runs to 17 residues. The V gene's germline CDR1 is LGHDT and CDR2 YNNKEL (reference sequence). In DNA, the CDR3 is TGTGCCAGCAGCCTGTCAGAGGCGCTAGCGGGAGGAAATGAGCAGTTCTTC. It translates to CASSLSEALAGGNEQFF.

This chain uses TRBV7-9 with TRBJ2-7; 8 bases are a match to TRBD2. The CDR3 runs 16 residues. CDR1 and CDR2 from the germline V gene are SEHNR and FQNEAQ (reference sequence). Trimming at V came to 2 bases and at J to 6 bases, leaving 12 bases not matched to a gene. The CDR3 here is CASSLTTGTRILEQYF. CDR3 in DNA: TGTGCCAGCAGCTTAACAACCGGGACTAGGATACTCGAGCAGTACTTC.

The J gene is TRBJ1-1, the V gene TRBV5-1; possible D gene TRBD1, 6 bases. The germline V gene encodes CDR1 SGHRS and CDR2 YFSETQ. The length of the CDR3 is 15 residues. V dropped 0 bases and J dropped 1 base, with 10 bases sitting between them. For the CDR3, the DNA is TGCGCCAGCAGCTTGGCAGGACAGACGAACACTGAAGCTTTCTTT. Protein sequence: CASSLAGQTNTEAFF.

The rearrangement uses TRBV28 and TRBJ2-2; 7 positions agree with TRBD1. Germline V gene sequence: CDR1 MDHEN, CDR2 SYDVKM. CDR3 length: 16 residues. Losses at the gene ends were 7 bases for V and 0 bases for J; bases not matched to a gene: 8. CDR3 sequence reads: CASTRPGQTNTGELFF. In DNA form, the CDR3 reads TGTGCCAGCACCCGACCGGGACAGACGAACACCGGGGAGCTGTTTTTT.

Regarding this clone: Other DNA sequences within the sample encode an identical CDR3. In DNA, the CDR3 is TGTGCCAGCAGCTTGGGAGGATACGAGCAGTACTTC. Translated: CASSLGGYEQYF. V and J are TRBV5-5 and TRBJ2-7; D unresolved. Per germline, CDR1 SGHKS and CDR2 YYEKEE (reference sequence). The CDR3 contains 12 residues. V lost 0 bases, J lost 4 bases, and 5 bases lay in between.

J is TRBJ1-5 and V is TRBV27, with 7 bases lining up with TRBD1. The junction had 9 bases not matched to a gene; V was cut back by 5 bases and J by 8 bases. This CDR3 contains 14 residues. From germline, CDR1 is MNHEY and CDR2 SMNVEV (reference sequence). CDR3 residues: CASSPQGITKPQHF. In DNA, the CDR3 is TGTGCCAGCAGTCCACAGGGGATTACAAAGCCCCAGCATTTT.

The V gene is TRBV5-1, the J gene TRBJ2-1, with 9 bases matching TRBD2. Trimming removed 0 bases from V and 10 bases from J; junction bases left unmatched: 8. The germline CDR1 and CDR2 sequences are SGHRS and YFSETQ. The CDR3 contains 15 residues. CDR3 residues: CASSLALAGTGEQFF. The CDR3 region has the DNA TGCGCCAGCAGCTTGGCCCTAGCGGGAACGGGGGAGCAGTTCTTC.

The V call is TRBV6-1, the J call TRBJ2-1; 8 positions agree with TRBD2. Germline values: CDR1 MNHNS, CDR2 SASEGT. The ends lost 3 bases at V and 10 bases at J; junction bases unmatched: 8. The CDR3 contains 14 residues. The DNA for the CDR3 is TGTGCCAGCAGTGAGACGGGAGGGCCCCGGGAGCAGTTCTTC. Translating gives CASSETGGPREQFF.

This clone was found once. The rearrangement joins TRBV2 to TRBJ2-1; a weak D match, TRBD2 (6 bases). This CDR3 contains 15 residues. V was clipped by 6 bases and J by 7 bases, with 19 bases between them. Germline V lookup: CDR1 SNHLY, CDR2 FYNNEI. The CDR3 DNA sequence: TGTGCCAGCAGGGGGGACTCCATGGCATTGAATGAGCAGTTCTTC. Translating it yields CASRGDSMALNEQFF.

V usage is TRBV18 and J usage is TRBJ2-3, with a possible D match to TRBD1 (5 bases). This CDR3 has 15 amino acids. Between the trimmed V and J ends, which lost 3 bases and 5 bases, there was a span of 15 bases. Germline-derived CDR1 and CDR2 are KGHSH and LQKENI. CDR3 sequence reads: CASSPPKGRGDTQYF. In DNA form, the CDR3 reads TGTGCCAGCTCACCCCCTAAAGGTAGGGGAGATACGCAGTATTTT.

Only one count was recorded for this clone. This chain uses TRBV10-2 with TRBJ2-7, with D hard to call. V dropped 7 bases and J dropped 2 bases, with 12 bases sitting between them. The CDR3 runs 13 residues. Per the germline V gene, CDR1 is WSHSY and CDR2 is SAAADI. DNA for the CDR3: TGCGCCAGCACTTCTCCAGAAACCTACGAGCAGTACTTC. It translates to CASTSPETYEQYF.

The rearrangement joins TRBV4-2 to TRBJ2-3; the match to TRBD2 covers 7 bases. The CDR3 is 18 amino acids. From germline, CDR1 is LGHNA and CDR2 YNFKEQ. Trimming cost V 2 bases and J 0 bases; bases outside gene matches: 11. CDR3 nucleotide sequence: TGTGCCAGCAGCCAATTTGCTAGCGGACTATCTAGCACAGATACGCAGTATTTT. Translating it yields CASSQFASGLSSTDTQYF.

The J gene is TRBJ2-5, the V gene TRBV4-1, with 7 positions matching TRBD2. The junction had 5 bases not matched to a gene; V was cut back by 4 bases and J by 0 bases. The CDR3 is made up of 15 amino acids. CDR1 and CDR2 from the germline V gene are MGHRA and YSYEKL. CDR3 amino acids: CASSLLLANQETQYF. As DNA, the CDR3 is TGCGCCAGCAGCCTGCTACTAGCGAACCAAGAGACCCAGTACTTC.

The rearrangement links TRBV9 to TRBJ2-1; 8 nucleotides agree with TRBD2. Germline CDR1 and CDR2: SGDLS and YYNGEE. V shed 0 bases, J shed 7 bases, and the junction held 15 bases outside the gene matches. The CDR3 covers 18 residues. CDR3 coding DNA: TGTGCCAGCAGCGTAGACTCGGGAGGGCAAACCTTCGAGAATGAGCAGTTCTTC. Its protein product is CASSVDSGGQTFENEQFF.

The chain carries TRBV30 and TRBJ2-7; no definite D call. The V end was cut by 1 base, the J end by 1 base, with 8 bases between. Per germline, CDR1 GTSNPN and CDR2 SVGIG (reference sequence). The CDR3 contains 13 residues. The CDR3 coding sequence is TGTGCCTGGAGTGCCGTGTCTTCCTACGAGCAGTACTTC. Protein product: CAWSAVSSYEQYF.

V gene TRBV5-5 combines with J gene TRBJ2-7, with a weak D call TRBD1 (5 bases). The V and J ends lost 0 bases and 4 bases respectively, with 14 bases between them. The length of the CDR3 is 15 residues. CDR1 is SGHKS and CDR2 is YYEKEE in the germline V gene (reference sequence). The CDR3 reads CASSLGQGEIYEQYF. For the CDR3, the DNA is TGTGCCAGCAGCTTGGGGCAGGGTGAAATATACGAGCAGTACTTC.

The genes are TRBV24-1 and TRBJ2-1; 8 positions match TRBD1. With V trimmed by 3 bases and J by 3 bases, 3 bases remained unmatched. The germline gives CDR1 KGHDR, CDR2 SFDVKD. CDR3 length: 15 amino acids. DNA of the CDR3: TGTGCCACCAGTGATGGGGGACAGGACTACAATGAGCAGTTCTTC. This translates into CATSDGGQDYNEQFF.

This chain links TRBV10-3 with TRBJ2-3; 8 positions match TRBD1. This CDR3 is 15 amino acids long. V lost 7 bases to trimming and J lost 2 bases; unmatched junction nucleotides: 8. The germline CDR1 and CDR2 sequences are ENHRY and SYGVKD. The CDR3 DNA follows: TGTGCCATCAAGCGAGGGACAGGCATCACAGATACGCAGTATTTT. Its translation is CAIKRGTGITDTQYF.

The genes are TRBV2 and TRBJ2-5; TRBD2 matches at 7 bases. The germline gives CDR1 SNHLY, CDR2 FYNNEI. This CDR3 comprises 13 residues. J gave up 1 base and V 8 bases, and 4 bases lay outside the gene matches. The CDR3 region is CASWWEGQETQYF. CDR3 in DNA: TGTGCCAGCTGGTGGGAGGGCCAAGAGACCCAGTACTTC. Based on the CDR3 plus reference TRBV2 and TRBJ2-5, the full variable domain is EPEVTQTPSHQVTQMGQEVILRCVPISNHLYFYWYRQILGQKVEFLVSFYNNEISEKSEIFDDQFSVERPDGSNFTLKIRSTKLEDSAMYFCASWWEGQETQYFGPGTRLLVL.

The V and J genes are TRBV28 and TRBJ1-1, with D unclear. The germline V gene encodes CDR1 MDHEN and CDR2 SYDVKM. The CDR3 consists of 14 residues. Trimming stripped 6 bases from V and 4 bases from J, with 15 bases between. The chain's CDR3 is CASSQRVEATEAFF. Written as DNA, the CDR3 is TGTGCCAGCAGCCAAAGGGTGGAGGCCACTGAAGCTTTCTTT.

This clone has just one count. Written as DNA, the CDR3 is TGTGCCTGGAGTAAGGCGGGAGGACCTTACGAGCAGTACTTC. This encodes CAWSKAGGPYEQYF. The J gene is TRBJ2-7, the V gene TRBV30; 8 bases map to TRBD2. After removal of 2 bases from V and 4 bases from J, the junction contained 7 bases not matched to a gene. Germline-derived CDR1 and CDR2 are GTSNPN and SVGIG (reference sequence). This CDR3 has 14 residues.

The V gene is TRBV5-1, the J gene TRBJ1-2, with D possibly TRBD1 on 6 matching bases. The germline V gene encodes CDR1 SGHRS and CDR2 YFSETQ. The length of the CDR3 is 14 residues. Trimming removed 7 bases from V and 6 bases from J, with 19 bases in between. This CDR3 is CASGPLDRPHGYTF. In nucleotides, the CDR3 is TGCGCCAGCGGACCACTAGACAGGCCCCATGGCTACACCTTC.

The V and J genes are TRBV27 and TRBJ2-1; maybe TRBD1 (5 bases). Trimming left V 4 bases short and J 2 bases short, with 6 bases between. Per the germline V gene, CDR1 is MNHEY and CDR2 is SMNVEV (reference sequence). CDR3 size: 13 residues. CDR3 DNA sequence: TGTGCCAGCAGTTACAGGCCCTACAATGAGCAGTTCTTC. It is translated as CASSYRPYNEQFF.

The CDR3 DNA reads TGTGCCACGCCCGGACAGATGAACACTGAAGCTTTCTTT. This gives the protein CATPGQMNTEAFF. The rearrangement uses TRBV6-5 and TRBJ1-1, with D perhaps matching TRBD1 (6 bases). Germline V CDR1 and CDR2: MNHEY, SVGAGI. V was clipped by 10 bases and J by 0 bases, with 12 bases between them. CDR3 length equals 13 residues.

This clone was counted only a few times. The chain is built from TRBV6-5 and TRBJ1-2, with TRBD1 as a possible D gene (5 bases). The CDR3 contains 13 residues. Germline V CDR1 and CDR2: MNHEY, SVGAGI. V was cut by 6 bases and J by 4 bases, with 12 bases left in between. The CDR3 here is CASRGGETYGYTF. As DNA, the CDR3 is TGTGCCAGCAGGGGGGGGGAAACCTATGGCTACACCTTC.